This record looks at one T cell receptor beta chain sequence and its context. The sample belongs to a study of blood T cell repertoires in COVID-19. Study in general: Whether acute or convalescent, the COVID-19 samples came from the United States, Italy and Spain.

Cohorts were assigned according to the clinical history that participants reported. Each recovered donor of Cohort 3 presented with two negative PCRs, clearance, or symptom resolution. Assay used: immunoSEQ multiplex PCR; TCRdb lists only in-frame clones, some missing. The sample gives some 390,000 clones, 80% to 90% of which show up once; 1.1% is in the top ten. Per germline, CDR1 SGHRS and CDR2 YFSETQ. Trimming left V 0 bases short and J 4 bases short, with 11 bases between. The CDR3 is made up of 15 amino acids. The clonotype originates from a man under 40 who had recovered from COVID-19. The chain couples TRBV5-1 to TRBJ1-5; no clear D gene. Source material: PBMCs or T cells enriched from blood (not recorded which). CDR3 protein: CASSLAGSPNQPQHF. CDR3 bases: TGCGCCAGCAGCTTGGCCGGGAGTCCAAATCAGCCCCAGCATTTT.